These 32 T cell receptor beta chains were all obtained from the same sample, sequenced in a study of shared clonotypes between healthy human individuals. CD45RO-negative cells were positively selected for CCR7, leaving out terminally differentiated effector memory CD45RA+ cells. The assay was immunoSEQ multiplex PCR, and TCRdb's table has in-frame clones only and misses some. The sample yields approximately 1.9 million clones, 93% seen once. The sequenced sample consisted of naive CD8+ T cells from PBMCs. These receptors originate from a man between 18 and 29 years old in good health. Some clones in this sample may be carry-over from other donors' samples.

The chain recombines TRBV5-1 with TRBJ2-7; D call uncertain. Trimming left V 4 bases short and J 3 bases short, with 17 bases between. The germline V gene has CDR1 SGHRS and CDR2 YFSETQ. The CDR3 is made up of 15 amino acids. The CDR3 region is CASSIGSGKGYEQYF. The CDR3 DNA reads TGCGCCAGCAGCATTGGGTCTGGAAAGGGCTACGAGCAGTACTTC.

The table lists this clone with a count of one. The chain uses TRBV28 and TRBJ1-6, with 8 nucleotides matching TRBD1. The length of the CDR3 is 17 residues. The ends lost 6 bases at V and 2 bases at J; junction bases unmatched: 9. Germline CDR1 and CDR2: MDHEN and SYDVKM. CDR3 region: CASRLPRQGTYNSPLHF. DNA for the CDR3: TGTGCCAGCAGACTGCCGAGACAGGGGACCTATAATTCACCCCTCCACTTT.

This sequence joins TRBV7-9 and TRBJ2-7, with a possible D match to TRBD2 (5 bases). Trimming removed 2 bases at V and 0 bases at J, with 11 bases between. Germline V gene sequence: CDR1 SEHNR, CDR2 FQNEAQ (reference sequence). The CDR3 has 15 amino acids. In DNA form, the CDR3 reads TGTGCCAGCAGCTTAAATGAGGAGGCCTCCTACGAGCAGTACTTC. Its translation: CASSLNEEASYEQYF. The variable domain in full, completed from reference TRBV7-9 and TRBJ2-7, reads DTGVSQNPRHKITKRGQNVTFRCDPISEHNRLYWYRQTLGQGPEFLTYFQNEAQLEKSRLLSDRFSAERPKGSFSTLEIQRTEQGDSAMYLCASSLNEEASYEQYFGPGTRLTVT.

The V call is TRBV4-1, the J call TRBJ2-3; D might be TRBD1 (5 bases). The CDR3 consists of 13 residues. Trimming left V 4 bases short and J 5 bases short, with 10 bases between. The germline V gene has CDR1 MGHRA and CDR2 YSYEKL. The CDR3, as DNA: TGCGCCAGCAGCCCCAGGGTTGGAGATACGCAGTATTTT. Translating gives CASSPRVGDTQYF.

V is TRBV7-2 and J is TRBJ2-1; D call uncertain. The CDR3 totals 16 residues. V lost 5 bases, J lost 5 bases, and 19 bases lay in between. Germline V gives CDR1 SGHTA, CDR2 FQGNSA. The CDR3 bases are TGTGCCAGCAGCCAAAGACACCCCTCCTACAACAATGAGCAGTTCTTC. This translates into CASSQRHPSYNNEQFF.

V gene TRBV4-2 combines with J gene TRBJ2-7; 7 bases fit TRBD1. Germline V gives CDR1 LGHNA, CDR2 YNFKEQ. Unmatched junction bases numbered 6, after V lost 0 bases and J lost 1 base. There are 16 residues in the CDR3. In nucleotides, the CDR3 is TGTGCCAGCAGCCAAGAGTGGGCAGGGGGATCCTACGAGCAGTACTTC. Protein sequence: CASSQEWAGGSYEQYF.

The chain recombines TRBV10-1 with TRBJ2-5, with D tentatively TRBD2 (5 bases). There are 13 residues in the CDR3. V lost 3 bases and J lost 5, with 10 bases in between. Germline assignment: CDR1 WNHNN and CDR2 SYGVQD (reference sequence). DNA for the CDR3: TGCGCCAGCAGTGATCGGGGTACGGAGACCCAGTACTTC. This translates into CASSDRGTETQYF.

The chain links TRBV7-9 to TRBJ2-3; no definite D call. Per germline, CDR1 SEHNR and CDR2 FQNEAQ (reference sequence). The germline V and J ends were trimmed by 11 bases and 3 bases, with 21 bases remaining between them. This CDR3 contains 15 residues. The CDR3 region is CASPPPRRLTDTQYF. The CDR3 region has the DNA TGTGCCTCCCCACCCCCCCGGCGACTTACAGATACGCAGTATTTT.

The rearrangement joins TRBV28 to TRBJ1-1; weak D call: TRBD1 (5 bases). The CDR3 consists of 15 residues. Trimming stripped 1 base from V and 4 bases from J, with 13 bases between. Per the germline V gene, CDR1 is MDHEN and CDR2 is SYDVKM. DNA for the CDR3: TGTGCCAGCAGTTTATTCAGGGTGGGGGGCACTGAAGCTTTCTTT. Encoded protein: CASSLFRVGGTEAFF.

The chain links TRBV6-5 to TRBJ2-7; no firm D call. V was clipped by 0 bases and J by 3 bases, with 12 bases between them. Germline V gene data show CDR1 as MNHEY and CDR2 as SVGAGI. The CDR3 is 15 residues long. The CDR3 protein is CASSYSQNAIYEQYF. CDR3 nucleotide sequence: TGTGCCAGCAGTTACTCGCAGAACGCTATCTACGAGCAGTACTTC.

The chain combines TRBV11-2 with TRBJ2-1; 10 bases are shared with TRBD2. The V segment lost 4 bases and the J segment 6 bases; nucleotides outside the gene matches: 3. The CDR3 is made up of 14 amino acids. From germline, CDR1 is SGHAT and CDR2 FQNNGV. CDR3 bases: TGTGCCAGCAGCTCTTGGACTAGCGGCAATGAGCAGTTCTTC. Translating gives CASSSWTSGNEQFF.

The rearrangement links TRBV4-3 to TRBJ2-7; no firm D call. This CDR3 is 14 amino acids long. Germline lookup yields CDR1 LGHNA and CDR2 YSLEER. Trimming shortened V by 1 base and J by 0 bases, and 7 bases separated the two germline ends. The CDR3 DNA follows: TGCGCCAGCAGCCAAGGGCCGAGCTCCTACGAGCAGTACTTC. It is translated as CASSQGPSSYEQYF.

The chain joins TRBV7-6 to TRBJ2-4; 12 bases are a match to TRBD2. The J segment lost 5 bases and the V segment lost 6 bases, leaving 8 bases of the junction unmatched. The CDR3 runs 16 residues. Looked up from germline, CDR1 is SGHVS and CDR2 is FNYEAQ. CDR3 in amino acids: CASSSRLAGEQNIQYF. CDR3 sequence (DNA): TGTGCCAGCAGTTCGAGACTAGCGGGAGAGCAAAACATTCAGTACTTC. The complete variable domain, with remaining parts taken from reference TRBV7-6 and TRBJ2-4, reads GAGVSQSPRYKVTKRGQDVALRCDPISGHVSLYWYRQALGQGPEFLTYFNYEAQQDKSGLPNDRFSAERPEGSISTLTIQRTEQRDSAMYRCASSSRLAGEQNIQYFGAGTRLSVL.

In the case of this clone: The identical CDR3 is also encoded by other nucleotide sequences in the sample. The J gene is TRBJ2-7, the V gene TRBV4-3, with 12 bases identical to TRBD2. The V gene end was trimmed by 0 bases and the J gene end by 2 bases; junction bases not matched to a gene: 2. The CDR3 totals 16 residues. CDR1 LGHNA and CDR2 YSLEER come from the germline V gene. The CDR3 sequence is CASSQDRLAGAYEQYF. The CDR3 nucleotides read TGCGCCAGCAGCCAAGACAGACTAGCGGGAGCCTACGAGCAGTACTTC.

This sequence joins TRBV2 and TRBJ1-4; D is uncertain. Germline V gives CDR1 SNHLY, CDR2 FYNNEI. The V end was cut by 4 bases, the J end by 4 bases, with 19 bases between. This CDR3 is 17 amino acids long. This CDR3 is CASSVTGLAWGNEKLFF. The CDR3 coding sequence is TGTGCCAGCAGTGTGACGGGCCTGGCATGGGGTAATGAAAAACTGTTTTTT.

DNA for the CDR3: TGTGCCAGCAGCTGGGGGGAGACAGGGGCACCCCAACTGTTTTTT. Translating gives CASSWGETGAPQLFF. The chain couples TRBV5-6 to TRBJ1-4; 8 bases agree with TRBD1. The ends lost 3 bases at V and 12 bases at J; junction bases unmatched: 13. This CDR3 has 15 amino acids. Per germline, CDR1 SGHDT and CDR2 YYEEEE.

This clone was counted a single time. The rearrangement uses TRBV28 and TRBJ2-7; 9 nucleotides align to TRBD1. CDR1 and CDR2 (germline): MDHEN, SYDVKM. The J segment lost 5 bases and the V segment lost 6 bases, leaving 5 bases of the junction unmatched. The CDR3 runs to 13 residues. CDR3: CASSHRGLNEQYF. CDR3 sequence (DNA): TGTGCCAGCAGCCACAGGGGGCTAAACGAGCAGTACTTC.

Comments on this clone: Other DNA sequences in this sample translate to the same CDR3. The chain uses TRBV5-1 and TRBJ2-7; D is possibly TRBD1 (6 bases). The CDR3 is made up of 14 amino acids. V dropped 1 base and J dropped 2 bases, with 10 bases sitting between them. Germline lookup yields CDR1 SGHRS and CDR2 YFSETQ. The DNA of the CDR3 is TGCGCCAGCAGCTTGAGGGGGTCTCCCTACGAGCAGTACTTC. Its translation is CASSLRGSPYEQYF.

The rearrangement links TRBV6-5 to TRBJ2-4; 7 nucleotides match TRBD1. The CDR3 is made up of 15 amino acids. J was trimmed by 4 bases and V by 5 bases; bases with no gene match: 8. CDR1 and CDR2 (germline): MNHEY, SVGAGI. The CDR3 spells CASSPLDREKNIQYF. The CDR3 nucleotides read TGTGCCAGCAGTCCCCTCGACAGGGAAAAAAACATTCAGTACTTC.

The rearrangement links TRBV20-1 to TRBJ2-1; perhaps D is TRBD1 or TRBD2 (5 bases each). This CDR3 has 9 amino acids. The germline V and J ends were trimmed by 6 bases and 14 bases, with 11 bases remaining between them. CDR1 is DFQATT and CDR2 is SNEGSKA in the germline V gene (reference sequence). CDR3 in amino acids: CSAGLGEFF. CDR3 coding DNA: TGCAGTGCCGGACTGGGGGAGTTCTTC.

Concerning this clone itself: Other nucleotide sequences from this sample produce the same CDR3. The chain combines TRBV27 with TRBJ1-5; TRBD1 is a possible D gene (6 bases). Trimming took off 5 bases at V and 0 bases at J, with 11 bases between the two ends. The germline gives CDR1 MNHEY, CDR2 SMNVEV (reference sequence). This CDR3 has 15 residues. The CDR3 coding sequence is TGTGCCAGCAGTCCTACAGGGTATAGCAATCAGCCCCAGCATTTT. Protein: CASSPTGYSNQPQHF.

This chain links TRBV4-2 with TRBJ2-1; 7 bases align to TRBD2. Germline CDR1 is LGHNA and CDR2 is YNFKEQ. This CDR3 spans 17 amino acids. J gave up 6 bases and V 6 bases, and 17 bases lay outside the gene matches. CDR3 DNA: TGTGCCAGCAGGCACAGGAGTACCGGGGAGGGATTCAATGAGCAGTTCTTC. This gives the protein CASRHRSTGEGFNEQFF.

This chain connects TRBV27 to TRBJ1-4; 8 nucleotides line up with TRBD1. Germline loops: CDR1 MNHEY, CDR2 SMNVEV (reference sequence). V shed 4 bases, J shed 8 bases, and the junction held 12 bases outside the gene matches. The CDR3 contains 16 residues. The CDR3 here is CASSSFLTGDQEKLFF. In DNA form, the CDR3 reads TGTGCCAGCAGTTCCTTCCTGACAGGGGACCAGGAAAAACTGTTTTTT.

This chain uses TRBV5-8 with TRBJ2-1; D gene unclear. Germline V lookup: CDR1 SGHTS, CDR2 YDEGEE. There are 12 residues in the CDR3. Trimming removed 4 bases at V and 8 bases at J, with 10 bases between. The CDR3 is CASSPLLYEQFF. The CDR3 nucleotides read TGTGCCAGCAGCCCGCTGCTCTATGAGCAGTTCTTC.

This chain connects TRBV19 to TRBJ1-4, with 8 bases aligning to TRBD1. CDR3 length equals 16 residues. With V trimmed by 1 base and J by 5 bases, 6 bases remained unmatched. Germline lookup yields CDR1 LNHDA and CDR2 SQIVND (reference sequence). The CDR3 DNA reads TGTGCCAGTAGTATAGGGCGGACAGGGAGGAATGAAAAACTGTTTTTT. Amino acid sequence: CASSIGRTGRNEKLFF.

This clone occurred once. The V call is TRBV10-3, the J call TRBJ2-5; 8 bases match TRBD2. The trim removed 5 bases at V and 0 bases at J, leaving 17 bases unmatched. The CDR3 has 19 amino acids. Germline V CDR1 and CDR2: ENHRY, SYGVKD. CDR3 nucleotides: TGTGCCATCAGTACCCGGACGGGAGGGAGGAAATTGTACCAAGAGACCCAGTACTTC. Amino acids: CAISTRTGGRKLYQETQYF.

Notes on this clone: Within the sample, other DNA sequences also encode this same CDR3. The chain has TRBV9 and TRBJ2-7; 9 positions agree with TRBD2. CDR1 and CDR2 from the germline V gene are SGDLS and YYNGEE. The CDR3 covers 14 residues. V lost 3 bases, J lost 1 base, and 2 bases stayed unmatched. The CDR3 reads CASSASGRSYEQYF. In DNA form, the CDR3 reads TGTGCCAGCAGCGCGAGCGGGAGGTCCTACGAGCAGTACTTC.

This chain joins TRBV27 and TRBJ2-5; D possibly corresponds to TRBD1 (6 bases). The CDR3 spans 15 residues. From germline, CDR1 is MNHEY and CDR2 SMNVEV (reference sequence). Trimming shortened V by 5 bases and J by 2 bases, and 15 bases separated the two germline ends. The CDR3, as DNA: TGTGCCAGCAGTCCAATGACAGGACAACAAGAGACCCAGTACTTC. Translation gives CASSPMTGQQETQYF.

The chain recombines TRBV6-5 with TRBJ1-5; no clear D gene. CDR1 is MNHEY, CDR2 SVGAGI, per germline. V was shortened by 5 bases and J by 4 bases, with 3 bases between the two germline ends. This CDR3 comprises 11 residues. This CDR3 reads CASSRNQPQHF. The CDR3 nucleotides are TGTGCCAGCAGTCGAAATCAGCCCCAGCATTTT.

The V gene is TRBV27, the J gene TRBJ2-1, with 11 bases matching TRBD2. In germline, CDR1 is MNHEY, CDR2 SMNVEV (reference sequence). CDR3 length: 18 amino acids. The J segment lost 4 bases and the V segment lost 4 bases, leaving 12 bases of the junction unmatched. CDR3 residues: CASSSSIRTSGPYNEQFF. The CDR3 region has the DNA TGTGCCAGCAGTTCCTCTATCCGGACTAGCGGGCCTTACAATGAGCAGTTCTTC.

On this clone itself: Other DNA sequences in the same sample also yield this CDR3. The gene calls are TRBV13 and TRBJ1-5; no firm D call. Germline CDR1 is PRHDT and CDR2 is FYEKMQ (reference sequence). V lost 0 bases, J lost 6 bases, and 9 bases lay in between. The CDR3 contains 14 residues. CDR3 DNA sequence: TGTGCCAGCAGCTTAGGAGGGCGGGGTCAGCCCCAGCATTTT. Protein: CASSLGGRGQPQHF.

The chain couples TRBV7-8 to TRBJ2-7; 8 positions match TRBD1. The germline gives CDR1 SGHVS, CDR2 FQNEAQ. The CDR3 contains 13 residues. V lost 6 bases and J lost 12; bases outside the gene matches: 13. The chain's CDR3 is CASSLDRVGRRYF. The CDR3 DNA reads TGTGCCAGCAGTCTGGACAGGGTCGGTCGTCGGTACTTC.